Shown below are 15 T cell receptor beta chains from a single sample sequenced in a study of identical twins. Each CDR3 protein gets one entry after TCRdb re-called the 5' RACE reads with MiXCR. The sample shows under 900,000 distinct CDR3 sequences, approximately 18% of them seen only once. Another study also made use of these data, one on T cells expressing NK-cell markers.

Sequencing input: PBMCs. The receptors here all came from a woman under 30 in good health.

Note on this clonotype: The germline gene is not matched at one end of the junction; a read error may be the cause. This chain links TRBV11-2 with TRBJ2-5, with 13 bases fitting TRBD2. The CDR3 contains 15 residues. Germline loops: CDR1 SGHAT, CDR2 FQNNGV. The chain's CDR3 is CASSFGLAGALTLYF. CDR3 DNA: TGTGCCAGCAGCTTCGGACTAGCGGGGGCATTAACCCTGTACTTC.

V usage is TRBV7-9 and J usage is TRBJ2-2, with TRBD2 as a possible D gene (7 bases). Germline CDR1 and CDR2: SEHNR and FQNEAQ (reference sequence). The CDR3 contains 17 residues. Deletions cut 2 bases from V and 0 bases from J, with 13 bases between. This CDR3 is CASSLRGAPPNTGELFF. The CDR3 coding sequence is TGTGCCAGCAGCTTACGGGGGGCACCTCCGAACACCGGGGAGCTGTTTTTT.

The chain uses TRBV30 and TRBJ1-1; D not certain. The germline V gene encodes CDR1 GTSNPN and CDR2 SVGIG (reference sequence). The CDR3 has 13 residues. The ends were cut back, 0 bases at V and 0 bases at J, with 5 bases in the middle. The CDR3 reads CAWSVSLNTEAFF. The CDR3 nucleotides read TGTGCCTGGAGTGTTTCCCTGAACACTGAAGCTTTCTTT.

This clonotype has a count of ten or more. This chain uses TRBV4-2 with TRBJ1-1; 8 bases line up with TRBD1. The trim removed 1 base at V and 10 bases at J, leaving 14 bases unmatched. Germline lookup yields CDR1 LGHNA and CDR2 YNFKEQ. The CDR3 runs to 16 residues. CDR3 bases: TGTGCCAGCAGCCAAGTAGGGCGTTTACAGGGGGATCGAGCTTTCTTT. Translating gives CASSQVGRLQGDRAFF.

There are a few counts of this clonotype. V and J are TRBV20-1 and TRBJ2-1, with 12 bases that match TRBD2. With V trimmed by 7 bases and J by 6 bases, 4 bases remained unmatched. The length of the CDR3 is 13 residues. Germline assignment: CDR1 DFQATT and CDR2 SNEGSKA (reference sequence). The CDR3 is CSEPSGRGNEQFF. The CDR3 DNA sequence: TGCAGTGAGCCTAGCGGGAGGGGCAATGAGCAGTTCTTC.

The chain uses TRBV4-3 and TRBJ1-2, with 9 bases identical to TRBD1. Germline V gene lookup returns CDR1 LGHNA and CDR2 YSLEER. CDR3 length: 16 residues. The V gene end was trimmed by 6 bases and the J gene end by 2 bases; junction bases not matched to a gene: 10. CDR3 amino acids: CASRASRTGDNYGYTF. Written as DNA, the CDR3 is TGCGCCAGCAGGGCAAGCCGGACAGGGGACAACTATGGCTACACCTTC.

The sample holds many counts of this clonotype. This chain connects TRBV12-3 or TRBV12-4 to TRBJ2-7; 9 nucleotides match TRBD2. The CDR3 contains 16 residues. V shed 2 bases and J 0 bases; nucleotides not matched to a gene: 5. The CDR3 DNA follows: TGTGCCAGCAGTTTAACTCTAGCGGGATTCTCCTACGAGCAGTACTTC. Its translation is CASSLTLAGFSYEQYF.

This chain uses TRBV6-5 with TRBJ2-7; D perhaps matches TRBD1 (5 bases). Trimming took 0 bases from V and 12 from J, leaving 15 bases between them. Germline-derived CDR1 and CDR2 are MNHEY and SVGAGI. This CDR3 spans 13 amino acids. The CDR3 sequence is CASSYSSRVSTYF. The DNA of the CDR3 is TGTGCCAGCAGTTACTCGAGCAGGGTATCAACGTACTTC.

The chain recombines TRBV10-3 with TRBJ2-3; 8 nucleotides match TRBD2. There are 15 residues in the CDR3. Losses at the gene ends were 6 bases for V and 10 bases for J; bases not matched to a gene: 15. Germline loops: CDR1 ENHRY, CDR2 SYGVKD. The CDR3 is CAIRPGLESGGAQYF. Written as DNA, the CDR3 is TGTGCCATCAGACCGGGACTAGAGAGTGGGGGGGCGCAGTATTTT.

In regard to this clonotype: Mismatch with germline at one junction end may stem from a read error. This chain uses TRBV5-6 with TRBJ2-5, with D possibly TRBD2 on 6 matching bases. The CDR3 spans 13 residues. Germline V gene sequence: CDR1 SGHDT, CDR2 YYEEEE. The CDR3 nucleotides read TGTGCCATCAGCCGCGGGATTCGGGAGACCCAGTACTTC. Translation: CAISRGIRETQYF.

This rearrangement joins TRBV6-1 to TRBJ2-3; D could derive from TRBD1 or TRBD2 (5 bases each). This CDR3 comprises 15 residues. Trimming took off 6 bases at V and 3 bases at J, with 16 bases between the two ends. Germline lookup yields CDR1 MNHNS and CDR2 SASEGT. This CDR3 is CASRLLRGKTDTQYF. The CDR3 DNA reads TGTGCCAGCAGATTGCTACGGGGCAAAACAGATACGCAGTATTTT.

The J gene is TRBJ2-1, the V gene TRBV20-1; possible D gene TRBD2, 6 bases. Trimming pared 4 bases from V and 4 bases from J, leaving 20 bases between. Germline V gene lookup returns CDR1 DFQATT and CDR2 SNEGSKA (reference sequence). The CDR3 is made up of 16 amino acids. The CDR3 is CSATDGTSSGYNEQFF. CDR3 DNA: TGCAGTGCTACCGACGGTACTAGCTCAGGGTACAATGAGCAGTTCTTC.

The rearrangement uses TRBV6-5 and TRBJ2-1; the D is unclear. Germline CDR1 MNHEY, CDR2 SVGAGI. V was trimmed by 7 bases and J by 4 bases, leaving 8 bases between them. The CDR3 sequence is 12 residues long. CDR3 in DNA: TGTGCCAGCATTGGCTTGTACAATGAGCAGTTCTTC. It encodes CASIGLYNEQFF.

V and J are TRBV10-3 and TRBJ1-2; D gene ambiguous. This CDR3 has 13 residues. The germline V and J ends were trimmed by 3 bases and 4 bases, with 9 bases remaining between them. Germline V gives CDR1 ENHRY, CDR2 SYGVKD. As DNA, the CDR3 is TGTGCCATCAGTGATCGGGGTGCCTATGGCTACACCTTC. Amino acids: CAISDRGAYGYTF.

Only a few counts were recorded for this clonotype. This rearrangement joins TRBV5-5 to TRBJ2-1; 16 bases align to TRBD2. The CDR3 length is 18 residues. Germline loops: CDR1 SGHKS, CDR2 YYEKEE (reference sequence). Trimming cost V 5 bases and J 0 bases; bases outside gene matches: 5. The CDR3 reads CASSRGLAGGTSYNEQFF. The CDR3 DNA follows: TGTGCCAGCAGTCGGGGACTAGCGGGGGGGACCTCCTACAATGAGCAGTTCTTC.